The present entry profiles one T cell receptor (beta chain) with its context. Original methodology: The assay estimated nucleated cells by amplifying reference gene primers. Profiled with immunoSEQ multiplex PCR; TCRdb holds only in-frame clones, not every one. Clonal size and the V and J genes are those of that table, whereas D and trimming came from the DNA. The sample records around 73,000 clones, about 79% being singletons. The sample is drawn from a study of blood T cell repertoires in COVID-19. The ends lost 5 bases at V and 2 bases at J; junction bases unmatched: 10. In germline, CDR1 is SNHLY, CDR2 FYNNEI. CDR3 length equals 17 residues.

This clonotype was sampled from a woman aged 60-70 years with acute or convalescent COVID-19. Sequencing was performed on peripheral blood. The rearrangement joins TRBV2 to TRBJ2-7; 12 nucleotides agree with TRBD2. CDR3 sequence (DNA): TGTGCCAGCAGTTACACTAGACTAGCGGGAGAGGCCTACGAGCAGTACTTC. Protein sequence: CASSYTRLAGEAYEQYF.